A single sample gave rise to the 6 T cell receptor beta chains below, sequenced in a study of cytomegalovirus exposure and HLA in healthy donors (dated by TCRdb to 2017 to 2019). To prepare the library, the immunoSEQ multiplex PCR assay was applied. For the multiplex PCR, a mixture combining 60 forward primers for TCR Vbeta segments and 13 reverse primers for TCR Jbeta segments was used. TCRdb limited this immuneACCESS table to in-frame rearrangements with V and J called. A share of clones is missing; checked studies link under half to unresolved V genes, and the rest is unexplained. Here the sample has around 110,000 clones; 80% to 85% occur a single time. The ten largest make up 3.9% of the sample. Sequencing was carried out using PBMCs. The receptors were gathered from a woman younger than 45 in good health and CMV-seronegative.

The chain combines TRBV10-2 with TRBJ2-5; 7 bases fit TRBD1. The J call is doubtful: the DNA matches TRBJ2-7 better. The germline V gene has CDR1 WSHSY and CDR2 SAAADI. This CDR3 is 13 amino acids long. DNA for the CDR3: TGCGCCAGCGCTCCGGGACAGAACTACGAGCAGTACTTC. This sequence encodes CASAPGQNYEQYF.

The V call is TRBV7-2, the J call TRBJ2-7; the D gene is possibly TRBD2 (5 bases). From germline, CDR1 is SGHTA and CDR2 FQGNSA. V dropped 5 bases and J dropped 5 bases, with 13 bases sitting between them. The CDR3 runs 13 residues. The CDR3 region is CASSHGLTHEQYF. CDR3 coding DNA: TGTGCCAGCAGCCACGGACTCACCCACGAGCAGTACTTC.

V usage is TRBV6-6 and J usage is TRBJ2-1; 9 bases map to TRBD1. CDR1 and CDR2 (germline): MNHNY, SVGAGI (reference sequence). The CDR3 has 15 residues. Losses at the gene ends were 5 bases for V and 6 bases for J; bases not matched to a gene: 8. CDR3 loop: CASSPPGQGSNEQFF. CDR3 DNA sequence: TGTGCCAGCAGTCCACCGGGACAGGGTTCCAATGAGCAGTTCTTC.

V is TRBV4-1 and J is TRBJ1-5; maybe TRBD1 (5 bases). The CDR3 contains 15 residues. V gave up 3 bases and J gave up 3 bases, with 12 bases separating them. The germline V gene has CDR1 MGHRA and CDR2 YSYEKL. The chain's CDR3 is CASSHGARYNQPQHF. CDR3 coding DNA: TGCGCCAGCAGCCATGGGGCCCGCTACAATCAGCCCCAGCATTTT.

The V and J genes are TRBV4-2 and TRBJ2-2; 9 bases are shared with TRBD2. Germline lookup yields CDR1 LGHNA and CDR2 YNFKEQ. The CDR3 length is 16 residues. V gave up 0 bases and J gave up 6 bases; unmatched junction bases: 5. The chain's CDR3 is CASSQDLAGDSGELFF. In DNA form, the CDR3 reads TGTGCCAGCAGCCAAGATTTAGCGGGAGACTCCGGGGAGCTGTTTTTT.

CDR3 in DNA: TGTGCCAGCAGTTTAGCGGGAGGGCGCTACGAGCAGTACTTC. Translating gives CASSLAGGRYEQYF. The chain joins TRBV28 to TRBJ2-7; 9 positions agree with TRBD2. V lost 2 bases, J lost 3 bases, and 2 bases stayed unmatched. In germline, CDR1 is MDHEN, CDR2 SYDVKM. CDR3 length equals 14 residues.